The next 21 T cell receptor beta chains were all read from a single sample in a study of shared clonotypes between healthy human individuals. Generated by immunoSEQ multiplex PCR, the TCRdb table keeps only in-frame clones and is missing some. In the table there are 2,500,000 or so clones, approximately 94% of which are singletons. The sequenced sample consisted of naive CD4+ T cells from PBMCs. Subset in this sample: CD45RA+ positively selected. Source of these receptors: a man between 18 and 35 years old in good health. Some clones in this sample may be carry-over from other donors' samples.

This clone was detected only once. The V gene is TRBV5-4, the J gene TRBJ2-6; 7 nucleotides align to TRBD1. CDR1 is SGHNT, CDR2 YYREEE, per germline (reference sequence). The CDR3 is 15 residues long. Losses at the gene ends were 4 bases for V and 2 bases for J; bases not matched to a gene: 3. DNA of the CDR3: TGTGCCAGCAGCCTACAGGGGACTGGGGCCAACGTCCTGACTTTC. It codes for CASSLQGTGANVLTF.

As regards this clone: The sample holds other DNA sequences that translate to the same CDR3. The chain couples TRBV18 to TRBJ2-5; weak D call: TRBD1 (5 bases). Germline assignment: CDR1 KGHSH and CDR2 LQKENI. This CDR3 spans 13 amino acids. Trimming took 1 base from V and 2 from J, leaving 5 bases between them. CDR3 region: CASSPRQQETQYF. The CDR3 nucleotides read TGTGCCAGCTCACCACGACAGCAAGAGACCCAGTACTTC.

J is TRBJ1-3 and V is TRBV5-1; no clear D. The CDR3 is 15 amino acids. V was shortened by 4 bases and J by 6 bases, with 17 bases between the two germline ends. The germline V gene has CDR1 SGHRS and CDR2 YFSETQ. The CDR3: CASSRDLHQENTIYF. For the CDR3, the DNA is TGCGCCAGCAGCCGAGACCTCCACCAGGAAAACACCATATATTTT.

V is TRBV10-1 and J is TRBJ2-3, with TRBD1 matching 8 bases. Germline-derived CDR1 and CDR2 are WNHNN and SYGVQD (reference sequence). This CDR3 region has 16 residues. V shed 0 bases and J 3 bases; nucleotides not matched to a gene: 5. This CDR3 reads CASSESGTGATDTQYF. CDR3 DNA: TGCGCCAGCAGTGAGTCGGGGACAGGAGCAACAGATACGCAGTATTTT.

The chain recombines TRBV29-1 with TRBJ2-5; a weak D match, TRBD2 (5 bases). This CDR3 has 13 amino acids. V lost 3 bases and J 5 bases, leaving 13 bases between the germline ends. Germline lookup yields CDR1 SQVTM and CDR2 ANQGSEA. Here the CDR3 DNA reads TGCAGCGTTGACAGAAAAGGCGGGGAGACCCAGTACTTC. This codes for CSVDRKGGETQYF.

V and J are TRBV28 and TRBJ1-4; the D gene is possibly TRBD1 (5 bases). V was trimmed by 5 bases and J by 7 bases, leaving 23 bases between them. The CDR3 is 17 residues long. Looked up from germline, CDR1 is MDHEN and CDR2 is SYDVKM. The CDR3 bases are TGTGCCAGCAGTCCGCCATCCCCCCAGGGAGGGACTGAAAAACTGTTTTTT. Its protein is CASSPPSPQGGTEKLFF.

This chain links TRBV28 with TRBJ2-1; 7 nucleotides agree with TRBD2. The germline CDR1 and CDR2 sequences are MDHEN and SYDVKM. With V trimmed by 5 bases and J by 6 bases, 10 bases remained unmatched. The CDR3 runs 15 residues. Here the CDR3 reads CASSTPELAPNEQFF. CDR3 nucleotide sequence: TGTGCCAGCAGTACCCCGGAACTAGCGCCCAATGAGCAGTTCTTC.

The rearrangement uses TRBV19 and TRBJ1-3, with TRBD1 identical over 7 bases. This CDR3 has 16 residues. CDR1 and CDR2 from the germline V gene are LNHDA and SQIVND (reference sequence). V dropped 5 bases and J dropped 1; count of bases not matched to a gene: 8. The chain's CDR3 is CASSAPGTASGNTIYF. The CDR3 DNA follows: TGTGCCAGTAGTGCCCCCGGGACAGCATCTGGAAACACCATATATTTT.

The chain couples TRBV18 to TRBJ1-2; 9 nucleotides line up with TRBD1. This CDR3 is 15 amino acids long. V gave up 3 bases and J gave up 6 bases; unmatched junction bases: 8. CDR1 and CDR2 (germline): KGHSH, LQKENI. CDR3 sequence: CASSPTRTGVNGYTF. The CDR3 bases are TGTGCCAGCTCACCCACCCGGACAGGGGTTAATGGCTACACCTTC.

The V gene is TRBV6-1, the J gene TRBJ1-1; the D gene is possibly TRBD1 (5 bases). Between the trimmed V and J ends, which lost 5 bases and 9 bases, there was a span of 19 bases. The CDR3 extends over 14 amino acids. Germline V gives CDR1 MNHNS, CDR2 SASEGT. The CDR3 DNA reads as TGTGCCAGCAGTCTCGAGGGACTTCCAGACAAAGCTTTCTTT. Translation: CASSLEGLPDKAFF.

This sequence joins TRBV5-1 and TRBJ1-4; D is unresolved. The CDR3 spans 16 residues. Trimming removed 4 bases at V and 0 bases at J, with 13 bases between. From germline, CDR1 is SGHRS and CDR2 YFSETQ. CDR3 amino acids: CASSPVLLATNEKLFF. CDR3 bases: TGCGCCAGCAGCCCGGTTTTACTAGCAACTAATGAAAAACTGTTTTTT.

V and J are TRBV29-1 and TRBJ1-4, with D unclear. The CDR3 spans 12 residues. The germline gives CDR1 SQVTM, CDR2 ANQGSEA. Between the trimmed V and J ends, which lost 5 bases and 2 bases, there was a span of 6 bases. The CDR3 reads CSVTVTNEKLFF. CDR3 bases: TGCAGCGTTACAGTCACTAATGAAAAACTGTTTTTT.

In this sample, this clone turned up a few times. V and J are TRBV7-9 and TRBJ1-1, with D uncertain. Looked up from germline, CDR1 is SEHNR and CDR2 is FQNEAQ (reference sequence). Trimming cost V 5 bases and J 5 bases, with 3 bases left between them. The length of the CDR3 is 10 residues. Here the CDR3 reads CASSRTEAFF. The CDR3 DNA reads TGTGCCAGCAGCAGAACTGAAGCTTTCTTT.

This clone was counted once. This chain joins TRBV28 and TRBJ2-3, with a weak D call TRBD1 (6 bases). The germline V gene encodes CDR1 MDHEN and CDR2 SYDVKM. The CDR3 contains 14 residues. The ends were cut back, 6 bases at V and 2 bases at J, with 12 bases in the middle. DNA of the CDR3: TGTGCCAGCAGAAAAGGACAGTCCACAGATACGCAGTATTTT. Amino acid sequence: CASRKGQSTDTQYF. Filled out from reference TRBV28 and TRBJ2-3, the complete variable domain reads DVKVTQSSRYLVKRTGEKVFLECVQDMDHENMFWYRQDPGLGLRLIYFSYDVKMKEKGDIPEGYSVSREKKERFSLILESASTNQTSMYLCASRKGQSTDTQYFGPGTRLTVL.

The CDR3, as DNA: TGTGCCAGCAGCCCGTGGAGGAACACCGGGGAGCTGTTTTTT. Amino acid sequence: CASSPWRNTGELFF. V usage is TRBV11-3 and J usage is TRBJ2-2, with D unresolved. V was cut by 5 bases and J by 1 base, with 8 bases left in between. The CDR3 is made up of 14 amino acids. Germline CDR1 SGHNT, CDR2 YENEEA.

The chain couples TRBV6-7 to TRBJ2-4, with D possibly matching TRBD2 (6 bases). TRBV6-7 is filed as an ORF, its function uncertain. Trimming shortened V by 2 bases and J by 2 bases, and 16 bases separated the two germline ends. The CDR3 runs 17 residues. CDR3 DNA: TGTGCCAGCAGTTACCTGGAGGGAGTGGCTTCCAAAAACATTCAGTACTTC. Amino acids: CASSYLEGVASKNIQYF.

This rearrangement joins TRBV27 to TRBJ1-2; possibly TRBD1 for D (6 bases). Deletions cut 8 bases from V and 4 bases from J, with 14 bases between. Germline assignment: CDR1 MNHEY and CDR2 SMNVEV (reference sequence). CDR3 length: 13 residues. The CDR3 DNA sequence: TGTGCCAGCCGGGACACCCTCGGCTATGGCTACACCTTC. Its translation: CASRDTLGYGYTF.

The chain couples TRBV29-1 to TRBJ2-4, with a weak D call TRBD2 (6 bases). This CDR3 is built from 13 residues. The V gene lost 4 bases and the J gene lost 7 bases, with 14 bases spanning the gap. Germline CDR1 reads SQVTM; CDR2 reads ANQGSEA. Written as DNA, the CDR3 is TGCAGCGTTGGACCGGGACTTGCGAACATTCAGTACTTC. Residues: CSVGPGLANIQYF.

V and J are TRBV7-2 and TRBJ2-7, with D maybe TRBD2 (5 bases). The V end was cut by 5 bases, the J end by 6 bases, with 14 bases between. The V gene's germline CDR1 is SGHTA and CDR2 FQGNSA. The length of the CDR3 is 13 residues. DNA for the CDR3: TGTGCCAGCAGCCCGCCGGGGAAGGGCGAGCAGTACTTC. Translated: CASSPPGKGEQYF.

The J gene is TRBJ2-3, the V gene TRBV4-2, with D tentatively TRBD1 or TRBD2 (5 bases each). The CDR3 totals 14 residues. V was pared by 2 bases and J by 9 bases, with 15 bases between. Germline-derived CDR1 and CDR2 are LGHNA and YNFKEQ. The CDR3 spells CASSQPGRQGTQYF. The CDR3 nucleotides are TGTGCCAGCAGCCAACCGGGACGACAAGGGACGCAGTATTTT.

The chain carries TRBV9 and TRBJ2-7; either TRBD1 or TRBD2 may fit D (5 bases each). Trimming pared 2 bases from V and 3 bases from J, leaving 12 bases between. Germline V gene lookup returns CDR1 SGDLS and CDR2 YYNGEE. The CDR3 contains 14 residues. Here the CDR3 reads CASSVYGAVYEQYF. CDR3 bases: TGTGCCAGCAGCGTGTACGGGGCCGTCTACGAGCAGTACTTC. Together with reference TRBV9 and TRBJ2-7, the CDR3 gives the full variable domain: DSGVTQTPKHLITATGQRVTLRCSPRSGDLSVYWYQQSLDQGLQFLIQYYNGEERAKGNILERFSAQQFPDLHSELNLSSLELGDSALYFCASSVYGAVYEQYFGPGTRLTVT.